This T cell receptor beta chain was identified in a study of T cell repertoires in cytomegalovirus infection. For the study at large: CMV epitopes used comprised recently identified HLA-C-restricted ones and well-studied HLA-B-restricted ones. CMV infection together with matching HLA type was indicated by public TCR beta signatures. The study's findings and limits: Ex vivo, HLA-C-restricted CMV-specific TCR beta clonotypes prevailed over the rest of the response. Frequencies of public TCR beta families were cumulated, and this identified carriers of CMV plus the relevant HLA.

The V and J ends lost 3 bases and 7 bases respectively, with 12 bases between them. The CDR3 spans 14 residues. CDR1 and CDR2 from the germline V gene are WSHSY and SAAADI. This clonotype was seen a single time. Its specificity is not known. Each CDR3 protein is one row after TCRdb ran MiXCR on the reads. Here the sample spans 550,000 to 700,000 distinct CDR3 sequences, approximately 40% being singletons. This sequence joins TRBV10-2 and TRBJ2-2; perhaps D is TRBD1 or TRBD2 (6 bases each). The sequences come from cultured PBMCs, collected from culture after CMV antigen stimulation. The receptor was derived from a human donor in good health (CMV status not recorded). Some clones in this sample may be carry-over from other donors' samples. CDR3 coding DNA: TGCGCCAGCAGTGAATCGGGGGCTGGCGGGGAGCTGTTTTTT. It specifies CASSESGAGGELFF.